The T cell receptor (beta chain) under discussion was sequenced for a study of cytomegalovirus exposure and HLA in healthy donors. Looking at the study overall: Of the donors genotyped, 398 in all, 65% to 90% fell in the Caucasian-associated ancestry cluster.

CDR3 length equals 11 residues. Looked up from germline, CDR1 is SGHKS and CDR2 is YYEKEE (reference sequence). The germline V and J ends were trimmed by 2 bases and 4 bases, with 4 bases remaining between them. Study outcomes and limitations: An Asian-associated ancestry cluster reportedly showed fewer N-insertions than the roughly 670-donor mean in a later analysis.

This clone showed up just a few times. Antigen specificity is unknown. 13 Jbeta primers and 60 Vbeta primers were used for the PCR. Assay used: immunoSEQ multiplex PCR; TCRdb lists only in-frame clones, some missing. The sample consists of about 75,000 clones, 75% to 85% of them appearing once. This TCR was recovered from a man between 65 and 85 years old in good health and CMV-seropositive. This chain connects TRBV5-5 to TRBJ2-7; no clear D. Sequencing was performed on PBMCs. The chain's CDR3 is CASSFLYEQYF. CDR3 DNA: TGTGCCAGCAGCTTCCTATACGAGCAGTACTTC.